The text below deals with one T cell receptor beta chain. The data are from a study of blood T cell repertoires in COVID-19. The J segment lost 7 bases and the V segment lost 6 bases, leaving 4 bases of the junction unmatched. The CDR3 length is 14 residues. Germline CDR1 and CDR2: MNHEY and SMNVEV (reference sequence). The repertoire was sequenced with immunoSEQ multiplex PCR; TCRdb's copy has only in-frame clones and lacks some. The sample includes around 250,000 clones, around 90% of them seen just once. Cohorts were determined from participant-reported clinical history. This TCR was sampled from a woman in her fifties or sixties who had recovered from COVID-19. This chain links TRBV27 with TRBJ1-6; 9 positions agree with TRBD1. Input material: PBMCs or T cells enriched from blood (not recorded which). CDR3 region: CASSLGQGNSPLHF. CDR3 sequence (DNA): TGTGCCAGCAGCCTCGGACAGGGGAATTCACCCCTCCACTTT.